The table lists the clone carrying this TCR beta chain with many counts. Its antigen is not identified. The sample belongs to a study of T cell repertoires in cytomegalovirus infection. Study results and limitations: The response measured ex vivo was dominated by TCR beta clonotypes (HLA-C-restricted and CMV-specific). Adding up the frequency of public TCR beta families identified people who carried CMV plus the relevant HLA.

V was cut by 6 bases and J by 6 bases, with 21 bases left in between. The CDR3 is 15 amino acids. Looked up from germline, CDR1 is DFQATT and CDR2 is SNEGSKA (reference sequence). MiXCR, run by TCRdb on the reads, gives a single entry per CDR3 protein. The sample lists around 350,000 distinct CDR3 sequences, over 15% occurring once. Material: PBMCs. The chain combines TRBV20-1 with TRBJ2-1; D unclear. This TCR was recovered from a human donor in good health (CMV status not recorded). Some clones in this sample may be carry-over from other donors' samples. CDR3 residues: CSAPDVGARLNEQFF. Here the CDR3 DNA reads TGCAGTGCCCCCGACGTTGGAGCTCGTCTCAATGAGCAGTTCTTC.